This is a list of T cell receptor beta chains from one sample in a study of T cell responses to AZD1222 COVID-19 vaccine. The repertoire was sequenced with immunoSEQ multiplex PCR; TCRdb's copy has only in-frame clones and lacks some. Counted here are 95,000 to 110,000 clones, 86% occurring once; the ten biggest clones make up 3% to 4%. Sequenced material: peripheral blood, taken 28 days after the second dose of the MenACWY control vaccine. These receptors were taken from an adult who received the MenACWY meningococcal vaccine as a control. CDR3s include the opening cysteine and the closing phenylalanine or tryptophan. The D gene is left open where the match is weak. Clone size appears in some rows only: once, few, many, or a class for an expanded clone.

13	TRBV7-2	NA	NA	TRBJ2-7	TGTGCCAGCAGCTTACAAACCAATTACGAGCAGTACTTC	CASSLQTNYEQYF
12	TRBV19	NA	NA	TRBJ1-2	TGTGCCAGTAGTATACGTCCTTTTGGCTACACCTTC	CASSIRPFGYTF
16	TRBV27	NA	TRBD1	TRBJ2-3	TGTGCCAGCAGTTCCCTTCGACAGGGGCCCACAGATACGCAGTATTTT	CASSSLRQGPTDTQYF
15	TRBV4-1	NA	NA	TRBJ1-2	TGCGCCAGCAGCCAAGAGCTTAGGACGTTGGCTTACTACACCTTC	CASSQELRTLAYYTF
16	TRBV10-3	NA	NA	TRBJ1-2	TGTGCCATCAGTGAAGGAGGGTCGGCTGCTAACTATGGCTACACCTTC	CAISEGGSAANYGYTF
18	TRBV5-3	NA	NA	TRBJ1-6	TGTGCCAGAAGCTCAGCGGACCCTCGTCCCCTATATAATTCACCCCTCCACTTT	CARSSADPRPLYNSPLHF
20	TRBV6-2/TRBV6-3	NA	TRBD2	TRBJ2-7	TGTGCCAGCAGTGGACTAGCGGGGGGCCACAAGCTCCTTTTAACCTACGAGCAGTACTTC	CASSGLAGGHKLLLTYEQYF
16	TRBV7-9	NA	NA	TRBJ2-1	TGTGCCAGCAGCTTAAACGCCCTCCAAGTGGACAATGAGCAGTTCTTC	CASSLNALQVDNEQFF
16	TRBV5-4	NA	TRBD1	TRBJ1-2	TGTGCCAGCAGCTCTACTCTAGGGGGCGCGGGCTATGGCTACACCTTC	CASSSTLGGAGYGYTF
15	TRBV18	NA	NA	TRBJ1-1	TGTGCCAGCTCACCTCTACAGGACTCGAACACTGAAGCTTTCTTT	CASSPLQDSNTEAFF
15	TRBV28	once	NA	TRBJ1-2	TGTGCCAGCCGCCAGACAGCTTCCCTATTGAGGGGCTACACCTTC	CASRQTASLLRGYTF
15	TRBV28	NA	TRBD2	TRBJ2-3	TGTGCCAGCAGTTCTCCTAGCGGGGCTAGAGATACGCAGTATTTT	CASSSPSGARDTQYF
15	TRBV2	NA	TRBD1	TRBJ2-2	TGTGCCAGCAGGGTGGACAGGACGAACACCGGGGAGCTGTTTTTT	CASRVDRTNTGELFF
15	TRBV11-2	NA	TRBD2	TRBJ2-7	TGTGCCAGCAGCGCCCTCAGGACTAGCTCCTACGAGCAGTACTTC	CASSALRTSSYEQYF
13	TRBV25-1	NA	TRBD2	TRBJ2-7	TGTGCCAGCAGTCGGGAGGGGGGGCTCGAGCAGTACTTC	CASSREGGLEQYF
14	TRBV28	NA	NA	TRBJ2-3	TGTGCCAGCAGCCCGGGGCAGCCGGGGGATACGCAGTATTTT	CASSPGQPGDTQYF
15	TRBV11-2	NA	NA	TRBJ2-7	TGTGCCAGCAGCCTGACGGACTCCCAAGGGTTCGAGCAGTACTTC	CASSLTDSQGFEQYF
15	TRBV5-1	few	NA	TRBJ2-3	TGCGCCAGCAGGTGGGGTAGTTATAAGGCGGATACGCAGTATTTT	CASRWGSYKADTQYF
13	TRBV27	NA	NA	TRBJ1-1	TGTGCCAGCAGTCTCACGGGGAACACTGAAGCTTTCTTT	CASSLTGNTEAFF
14	TRBV14	NA	NA	TRBJ1-1	TGTGCCAGCAGCAGGGCAGGGATGAACACTGAAGCTTTCTTT	CASSRAGMNTEAFF
18	TRBV6-1	NA	TRBD2	TRBJ2-3	TGTGCCAGCAGTGAAGCGCTTGGGGGAGGACTAGCGGGGTTATTGCAGTATTTT	CASSEALGGGLAGLLQYF
14	TRBV7-3	NA	NA	TRBJ2-2	TGTGCCAGCAGTCAAGCTGGGTCTCCCGGGGAGCTGTTTTTT	CASSQAGSPGELFF
14	TRBV7-2	NA	NA	TRBJ2-7	TGTGCCAGCAGCTTAGGGGGTTCCAACTACGAGCAGTACTTC	CASSLGGSNYEQYF
15	TRBV9	NA	TRBD1	TRBJ2-3	TGTGCCAGCAGCGCCAGACAGGGGGGATTAGATACGCAGTATTTT	CASSARQGGLDTQYF
13	TRBV5-1	once	NA	TRBJ1-2	TGCGCCAGCAGCCTGGGACGGGGGGAAGGCTACACCTTC	CASSLGRGEGYTF
17	TRBV7-2	NA	NA	TRBJ2-1	TGTGCCAGCAGCTTAGCCGGGGTGGGACTCGGGTCGGTTGAGCAGTTCTTC	CASSLAGVGLGSVEQFF
13	TRBV10-1	once	NA	TRBJ2-7	TGCGCCGCAGGGCAGGTGAGACGCTACGAGCAGTACTTC	CAAGQVRRYEQYF
17	TRBV28	NA	NA	TRBJ1-1	TGTGCCAGCCGGCAGAGTCCTCTTAGCGGCGGGGACACTGAAGCTTTCTTT	CASRQSPLSGGDTEAFF
16	TRBV6-2/TRBV6-3	NA	NA	TRBJ1-6	TGTGCCAGCAGTTTTTCAGCCGAAGAACAAAATTCACCCCTCCACTTT	CASSFSAEEQNSPLHF
14	TRBV7-2	NA	NA	TRBJ2-7	TGTGCCAGCAGCTTAGGGCGGATTACCTACGAGCAGTACTTC	CASSLGRITYEQYF
15	TRBV18	NA	TRBD2	TRBJ2-5	TGTGCCAGCTCACCCCGTAGTGCTAGCGGGGAGACCCAGTACTTC	CASSPRSASGETQYF
13	TRBV9	NA	NA	TRBJ2-7	TGTGCCAGCAGCGTAGCCGACGAATACGAGCAGTACTTC	CASSVADEYEQYF
14	TRBV12-5	NA	NA	TRBJ1-5	TGTGCTAGTGGTCATGCAGGGACGGATCAGCCCCAGCATTTT	CASGHAGTDQPQHF
13	TRBV7-9	NA	NA	TRBJ1-2	TGTGCCAGCAGCTTAGAACCAGGGGCTGGCTACACCTTC	CASSLEPGAGYTF
14	TRBV11-2	NA	TRBD1	TRBJ1-3	TGTGCCAGCAGCTCAAACAGGGGGGGAAACACCATATATTTT	CASSSNRGGNTIYF
14	TRBV19	NA	TRBD1	TRBJ1-1	TGTGCCAGTAGGGAGGGGGCGCGGGGCACTGAAGCTTTCTTT	CASREGARGTEAFF
14	TRBV7-2	NA	TRBD2	TRBJ2-7	TGTGCCAGCAGCTTAGTTGGGGGGGCCTACGAGCAGTACTTC	CASSLVGGAYEQYF
13	TRBV14	once	NA	TRBJ1-2	TGTGCCAGCAGCCAAGACAGTTACTATGGCTACACCTTC	CASSQDSYYGYTF
11	TRBV10-3	NA	NA	TRBJ2-7	TGTGCCATCAGCGGACACTACGAGCAGTACTTC	CAISGHYEQYF
15	TRBV19	NA	NA	TRBJ1-4	TGTGCCAGTACCCTGGACCGGGCACCTAATGAAAAACTGTTTTTT	CASTLDRAPNEKLFF
18	TRBV6-2/TRBV6-3	NA	TRBD2	TRBJ2-1	TGTGCCAGCAGTTACCCTCTTGGGACTAGCGGGGGGACGAATGAGCAGTTCTTC	CASSYPLGTSGGTNEQFF
16	TRBV15	NA	NA	TRBJ2-7	TGTGCCACCAGCGAGCGGCGGTCGCTGACCTCCTACGAGCAGTACTTC	CATSERRSLTSYEQYF
12	TRBV19	NA	NA	TRBJ2-1	TGTGCCAGTAGTACCGCGGGGAAGGTGGAGTTCTTC	CASSTAGKVEFF
13	TRBV5-1	NA	NA	TRBJ1-4	TGCGCCAGCCAACCGGCCCCTAATGAAAAACTGTTTTTT	CASQPAPNEKLFF
17	TRBV29-1	once	TRBD1	TRBJ1-1	TGCAGCGTTGAAGATCGTCCCGACAGGGGGCCGGGGACTGAAGCTTTCTTT	CSVEDRPDRGPGTEAFF
15	TRBV5-1	once	TRBD1	TRBJ2-6	TGCGCCAGCAGCTTCACAGGGGGCTCGGCCAACGTCCTGACTTTC	CASSFTGGSANVLTF
12	TRBV12-3/TRBV12-4	once	NA	TRBJ1-2	TGTGCCAGCAGTTCCGCGGGGACGGGCTACACCTTC	CASSSAGTGYTF
11	TRBV6-5	NA	NA	TRBJ2-1	TGTGCCAGCAGCCTTGACAATGAGCAGTTCTTC	CASSLDNEQFF
14	TRBV6-2/TRBV6-3	NA	NA	TRBJ2-7	TGTGCCAGCAGTGGGGACTTCTCCTCCTACGAGCAGTACTTC	CASSGDFSSYEQYF
14	TRBV6-2/TRBV6-3	NA	NA	TRBJ1-5	TGTGCCAGCAGTTACAGAGACACCAATCAGCCCCAGCATTTT	CASSYRDTNQPQHF